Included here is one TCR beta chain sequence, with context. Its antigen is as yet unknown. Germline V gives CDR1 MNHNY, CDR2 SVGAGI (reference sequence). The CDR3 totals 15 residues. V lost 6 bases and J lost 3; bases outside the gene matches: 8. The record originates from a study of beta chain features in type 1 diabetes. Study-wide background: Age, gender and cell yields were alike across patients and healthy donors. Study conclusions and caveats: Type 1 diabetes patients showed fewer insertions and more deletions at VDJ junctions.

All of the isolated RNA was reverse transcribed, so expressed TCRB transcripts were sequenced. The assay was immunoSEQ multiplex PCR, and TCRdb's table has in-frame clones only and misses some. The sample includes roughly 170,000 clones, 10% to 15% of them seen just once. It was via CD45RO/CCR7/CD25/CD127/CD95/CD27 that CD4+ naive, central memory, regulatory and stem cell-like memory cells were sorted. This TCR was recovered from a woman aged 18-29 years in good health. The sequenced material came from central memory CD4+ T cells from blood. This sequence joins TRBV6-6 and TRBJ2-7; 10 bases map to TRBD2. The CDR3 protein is CASSRGTSEDYEQYF. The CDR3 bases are TGTGCCAGCAGCCGGGGGACTAGCGAAGACTACGAGCAGTACTTC.